A selection of T cell receptor beta chains follows, all from one sample in a study of cytomegalovirus exposure and HLA in healthy donors. The table came from immunoSEQ multiplex PCR; TCRdb's copy has only in-frame clones and leaves some out. The data show over 90,000 clones, nearly 70% seen once. Sequenced sample: PBMCs. The receptor source for this set is a woman aged 50 to 60 in good health and CMV-seropositive. The CDR3 runs from the conserved cysteine through the conserved F or W. Fields, in order: V gene, D gene, J gene, CDR3 protein. The D gene is left open where the match is weak.

>TRBV28|NA|TRBJ1-1
CASTPRVSEAFF
>TRBV29-1|TRBD2|TRBJ2-1
CSVTTSGAYNEQFF
>TRBV20-1|NA|TRBJ2-3
CSASRDTQYF
>TRBV12-5|NA|TRBJ2-1
CASEARARTNEQFF
>TRBV11-2|NA|TRBJ2-7
CASSLDRWQYF
>TRBV7-9|NA|TRBJ2-2
CSSSFLSSGELFF
>TRBV5-1|TRBD2|TRBJ2-1
CASSLAGGDYNEQFF
>TRBV7-9|TRBD2|TRBJ2-1
CASSLLAGGNEQFF
>TRBV7-9|NA|TRBJ1-2
CASSREVGADGYTF
>TRBV28|TRBD2|TRBJ2-2
CASSLTGTSGRAGGELFF
>TRBV10-3|NA|TRBJ2-1
CAISEARAGSYNEQFF
>TRBV6-1|NA|TRBJ1-1
CASEEANTEAFF
>TRBV5-5|NA|TRBJ1-1
CASSPAPPGNTEAFF
>TRBV5-4|TRBD2|TRBJ2-3
CASSQTSADTQYF
>TRBV7-2|NA|TRBJ2-7
CASSLTRDEQYF
>TRBV28|NA|TRBJ1-1
CASSLGQNTEAFF
>TRBV4-1|NA|NA
CASNLAHLSSYEQYF
>TRBV21-1|NA|TRBJ1-5
CASSCEGGRNQPQHF
>TRBV6-4|TRBD2|TRBJ2-3
CASSVTSGGSDTQYF
>TRBV6-6|NA|TRBJ2-3
CASSSRDTQYF
>TRBV9|NA|TRBJ2-7
CASSVDPGAEGEQYF
>TRBV18|TRBD2|TRBJ2-1
CASSPSPSGSYNEQFF
>TRBV2|TRBD1|TRBJ1-5
CASSEDRARNQPQHF
>TRBV5-1|TRBD2|TRBJ2-4
CASSPDAGGTAAKNIQYF
>TRBV19|NA|TRBJ1-2
CASSIRLLGYGAVGYTF